These 18 T cell receptor beta chains came from one sample sequenced in a study of identical twins. From the 5' RACE reads, TCRdb called clonotypes with MiXCR, one entry per CDR3 protein. The table has roughly 190,000 distinct CDR3 sequences, 15% seen once; the top ten hold around 40%. These data were also filed under a second study, of T cells expressing NK-cell markers.

The sequencing input was CD8+ T cells sorted from blood. The origin of the receptors is a woman aged 18-29 years in good health.

The chain employs TRBV28 and TRBJ1-2, with D uncertain. Germline CDR1 MDHEN, CDR2 SYDVKM. This CDR3 spans 13 amino acids. V lost 7 bases and J lost 1, with 10 bases in between. The CDR3 reads CASNLNINYGYTF. DNA for the CDR3: TGTGCCAGCAATCTAAACATTAACTATGGCTACACCTTC.

A few counts support this clonotype. V gene TRBV7-9 combines with J gene TRBJ2-1, with TRBD2 matching 12 bases. V dropped 4 bases and J dropped 9; count of bases not matched to a gene: 4. Germline V gives CDR1 SEHNR, CDR2 FQNEAQ (reference sequence). The CDR3 runs 14 residues. CDR3 coding DNA: TGTGCCAGCAGCTCTAGCGGGAGGGAGGGTGAGCAGTTCTTC. Translation gives CASSSSGREGEQFF.

This rearrangement joins TRBV12-3 or TRBV12-4 to TRBJ2-1; 7 nucleotides agree with TRBD2. V dropped 3 bases and J dropped 4; count of bases not matched to a gene: 3. The CDR3 runs to 14 residues. The CDR3 DNA reads as TGTGCCAGCAGTTTGAGCGGGAAATACAATGAGCAGTTCTTC. It codes for CASSLSGKYNEQFF.

V usage is TRBV13 and J usage is TRBJ2-1, with D possibly TRBD2 on 5 matching bases. The CDR3 has 12 amino acids. The germline V gene has CDR1 PRHDT and CDR2 FYEKMQ (reference sequence). V was cut by 3 bases and J by 7 bases, with 7 bases left in between. CDR3 DNA: TGTGCCAGCAGCTTTAGCGAAAATGAGCAGTTCTTC. Its protein is CASSFSENEQFF.

The V gene is TRBV27, the J gene TRBJ2-2; D uncertain. This CDR3 is built from 13 residues. V was trimmed by 6 bases and J by 3 bases, leaving 8 bases between them. CDR1 and CDR2 from the germline V gene are MNHEY and SMNVEV (reference sequence). The CDR3 loop reads CASSTTYTGELFF. In DNA, the CDR3 is TGTGCCAGCAGCACTACTTACACCGGGGAGCTGTTTTTT.

This clonotype was found a few times. The CDR3 here is CASSEGSYEQYF. The CDR3 coding sequence is TGTGCCAGCAGCGAAGGATCCTACGAGCAGTACTTC. The chain is built from TRBV5-5 and TRBJ2-7, with D uncertain. The germline gives CDR1 SGHKS, CDR2 YYEKEE (reference sequence). The CDR3 totals 12 residues. V shed 4 bases and J shed 1 base, with 6 bases lying between them.

This clonotype was found a few times. The chain carries TRBV29-1 and TRBJ1-1, with TRBD1 matching over 7 bases. V lost 1 base and J lost 6; bases outside the gene matches: 11. In germline, CDR1 is SQVTM, CDR2 ANQGSEA. There are 15 residues in the CDR3. The CDR3 nucleotides are TGCAGCGTTGAAGGTCCACAGGGGTTTTTGGCTGAAGCTTTCTTT. Protein: CSVEGPQGFLAEAFF.

The table lists this clonotype with a few counts. V is TRBV29-1 and J is TRBJ2-2, with D uncertain. Between the trimmed V and J ends, which lost 7 bases and 1 base, there was a span of 4 bases. This CDR3 is built from 11 residues. The germline V gene has CDR1 SQVTM and CDR2 ANQGSEA. CDR3 sequence reads: CSGMNTGELFF. For the CDR3, the DNA is TGCAGCGGGATGAACACCGGGGAGCTGTTTTTT.

V usage is TRBV9 and J usage is TRBJ2-3, with TRBD2 matching 9 bases. The CDR3 is 16 residues long. CDR1 and CDR2 from the germline V gene are SGDLS and YYNGEE. V was pared by 2 bases and J by 1 base, with 5 bases of the junction left unmatched. CDR3 DNA: TGTGCCAGCAGCGTTAGCGGGGGAGGGGGCACAGATACGCAGTATTTT. Protein sequence: CASSVSGGGGTDTQYF.

In this sample, this clonotype turned up a few times. V is TRBV5-1 and J is TRBJ1-1, with 8 bases fitting TRBD1. The CDR3 has 14 residues. Germline CDR1 reads SGHRS; CDR2 reads YFSETQ. V trimming: 4 bases; J trimming: 7 bases; junction bases outside the gene matches: 9. CDR3: CASSPGQAGGEAFF. The CDR3 nucleotides are TGCGCCAGCAGCCCGGGACAGGCCGGCGGTGAAGCTTTCTTT.

J is TRBJ2-1 and V is TRBV10-3; D possibly corresponds to TRBD2 (6 bases). CDR1 and CDR2 from the germline V gene are ENHRY and SYGVKD. The CDR3 has 16 amino acids. Trimming took 1 base from V and 8 from J, leaving 18 bases between them. Written as DNA, the CDR3 is TGTGCCATCAGTGAGTTACCGTACGGGAGAAGTGATGAGCAGTTCTTC. Its protein product is CAISELPYGRSDEQFF.

The V call is TRBV9, the J call TRBJ1-1; no clear D. The CDR3 loop spans 14 amino acids. CDR1 SGDLS and CDR2 YYNGEE come from the germline V gene. V lost 6 bases and J lost 1, with 13 bases in between. CDR3 region: CASTLLTSNTEAFF. The CDR3 DNA sequence: TGTGCCAGCACCCTCCTAACATCGAACACTGAAGCTTTCTTT.

CDR3 nucleotide sequence: TGTGCCAGCAGCTTAGGAGGTGGACTAGCGGGGGGCAATAGATGGACAGATACGCAGTATTTT. Translated: CASSLGGGLAGGNRWTDTQYF. This chain links TRBV11-2 with TRBJ2-3; 14 bases are shared with TRBD2. Trimming took 1 base from V and 3 from J; bases not matched to a gene: 15. Germline CDR1 reads SGHAT; CDR2 reads FQNNGV. The length of the CDR3 is 21 residues.

This rearrangement joins TRBV7-9 to TRBJ2-7, with D maybe TRBD1 (6 bases). V was cut by 6 bases and J by 6 bases, with 24 bases left in between. The germline V gene has CDR1 SEHNR and CDR2 FQNEAQ (reference sequence). The CDR3 spans 16 residues. The CDR3 DNA follows: TGTGCCAGCAGTCTCCCTAAACAGGGAAAATTCGCCGAGCAGTACTTC. Its translation: CASSLPKQGKFAEQYF.

The chain recombines TRBV6-5 with TRBJ2-7, with unresolved D. V lost 2 bases, J lost 6 bases, and 8 bases lay in between. Germline V gives CDR1 MNHEY, CDR2 SVGAGI. The CDR3 consists of 12 residues. CDR3 protein: CASSYGLSEQYF. CDR3 sequence (DNA): TGTGCCAGCAGTTACGGGCTGTCCGAGCAGTACTTC.

The CDR3 region has the DNA TGTGCCTGGAGTGTAGGGTCGATGGACCCTTTCTTT. This translates into CAWSVGSMDPFF. The gene calls are TRBV30 and TRBJ1-1; D gene uncertain. CDR1 is GTSNPN and CDR2 is SVGIG in the germline V gene (reference sequence). Trimming left V 0 bases short and J 12 bases short, with 14 bases between. This CDR3 spans 12 amino acids.

The rearrangement uses TRBV9 and TRBJ2-5; 9 positions agree with TRBD2. The CDR3 length is 14 residues. CDR1 is SGDLS, CDR2 YYNGEE, per germline. V dropped 3 bases and J dropped 1; count of bases not matched to a gene: 1. The CDR3 spells CASSGSGSQETQYF. DNA for the CDR3: TGTGCCAGCAGCGGTAGCGGGAGCCAAGAGACCCAGTACTTC.

The chain has TRBV29-1 and TRBJ1-2; tentative D call: TRBD1 (5 bases). Trimming left V 0 bases short and J 1 base short, with 9 bases between. Germline V gives CDR1 SQVTM, CDR2 ANQGSEA. The CDR3 totals 14 residues. CDR3 protein: CSVEDHRSNYGYTF. CDR3 bases: TGCAGCGTTGAAGATCACAGGAGTAACTATGGCTACACCTTC.